This passage covers 17 T cell receptor beta chains from one sample sequenced in a study of human T cells and chemical hapten exposure. As to time point: healthy volunteer bleed at 2 weeks. The study extracted total RNA from unfractionated whole blood. TCRdb used MiXCR to reprocess the RACE reads, holding one entry per CDR3 protein. The top ten hold 4.5% to 6% of the sample, which has 49,000 or so distinct CDR3 sequences, nearly 4.5% seen once. Sequencing was performed on whole blood. Receptors were obtained from a human donor in good health. Some clones in this sample may be carry-over from other donors' samples.

V is TRBV28 and J is TRBJ2-1; 8 bases map to TRBD2. In germline, CDR1 is MDHEN, CDR2 SYDVKM. V dropped 3 bases and J dropped 6; count of bases not matched to a gene: 4. CDR3 length: 14 amino acids. The DNA of the CDR3 is TGTGCCAGCAGTTTTTTAACTAGCGGCAATGAGCAGTTCTTC. It specifies CASSFLTSGNEQFF.

The V and J genes are TRBV4-2 and TRBJ2-7; D possibly corresponds to TRBD2 (5 bases). Germline loops: CDR1 LGHNA, CDR2 YNFKEQ. V was trimmed by 0 bases and J by 2 bases, leaving 11 bases between them. The CDR3 sequence is 15 residues long. CDR3 region: CASSQDGGFTYEQYF. Here the CDR3 DNA reads TGTGCCAGCAGCCAAGATGGCGGGTTCACCTACGAGCAGTACTTC.

At least ten counts were recorded for this clonotype. The chain links TRBV7-2 to TRBJ2-7; D gene uncertain. CDR3 length: 15 residues. Germline CDR1 reads SGHTA; CDR2 reads FQGNSA. The V end was cut by 5 bases, the J end by 2 bases, with 16 bases between. CDR3 in DNA: TGTGCCAGCAGCCCCGGTCCAGCAGGCACCTACGAGCAGTACTTC. This encodes CASSPGPAGTYEQYF.

This clonotype came up a few times. V is TRBV28 and J is TRBJ2-1; D might be TRBD2 (5 bases). Trimming removed 3 bases at V and 5 bases at J, with 23 bases between. Germline V gives CDR1 MDHEN, CDR2 SYDVKM. The CDR3 runs to 18 residues. CDR3 in amino acids: CASSFATTIPSWDNEQFF. CDR3 bases: TGTGCCAGCAGTTTTGCAACGACTATCCCAAGTTGGGACAATGAGCAGTTCTTC.

The CDR3 bases are TGTGCCAGCAGTTTAGGGGGACAGGGGCCCGGGGAGCTGTTTTTT. Encoded protein: CASSLGGQGPGELFF. The chain employs TRBV12-3 or TRBV12-4 and TRBJ2-2; 10 nucleotides line up with TRBD1. The CDR3 runs 15 residues. With V trimmed by 1 base and J by 6 bases, 2 bases remained unmatched.

As regards this clonotype: Possible read error: a much larger clone is one base away. The chain links TRBV12-3 or TRBV12-4 to TRBJ2-4; 12 bases align to TRBD1. The CDR3 extends over 14 amino acids. The CDR3 is CASGDRGHGNIRYF. The CDR3 DNA follows: TGTGCCAGCGGGGACAGGGGGCATGGAAACATTCGGTACTTC.

In this sample, this clonotype turned up many times. This chain joins TRBV19 and TRBJ1-5; tentatively, D is TRBD1 (6 bases). Per the germline V gene, CDR1 is LNHDA and CDR2 is SQIVND (reference sequence). This CDR3 comprises 15 residues. V was shortened by 3 bases and J by 7 bases, with 16 bases between the two germline ends. The chain's CDR3 is CASSIQPGAGQPQHF. The CDR3 DNA reads TGTGCCAGTAGTATTCAACCGGGGGCTGGGCAGCCCCAGCATTTT.

In its sample, this clonotype was seen many times. The chain recombines TRBV29-1 with TRBJ1-2, with D possibly TRBD1 on 5 matching bases. V was pared by 6 bases and J by 4 bases, with 12 bases between. Germline values: CDR1 SQVTM, CDR2 ANQGSEA. CDR3 length: 12 residues. CDR3 coding DNA: TGCAGCGTCGACAGAGGCCTCTATGGCTACACCTTC. Translation: CSVDRGLYGYTF.

There are many counts of this clonotype. The chain employs TRBV6-2 or TRBV6-3 and TRBJ2-2, with a tentative D call TRBD1 (6 bases). This CDR3 has 15 amino acids. The ends were cut back, 6 bases at V and 3 bases at J, with 14 bases in the middle. Per the germline V gene, CDR1 is MNHEY and CDR2 is SVGEGT. CDR3 nucleotides: TGTGCCAGCAGGTACAGGGCGATCTACACCGGGGAGCTGTTTTTT. This codes for CASRYRAIYTGELFF.

This clonotype was picked up many times. This sequence joins TRBV14 and TRBJ2-3; TRBD2 agrees at 12 bases. CDR1 and CDR2 from the germline V gene are SGHDN and FVKESK. J was trimmed by 2 bases and V by 3 bases; bases with no gene match: 6. CDR3 length: 17 amino acids. CDR3 DNA: TGTGCCAGCAGCCATCCCGGACTAGCGGGAAACACAGATACGCAGTATTTT. It encodes CASSHPGLAGNTDTQYF.

The sample holds many counts of this clonotype. V is TRBV5-1 and J is TRBJ2-3; 16 positions match TRBD2. Germline V gene lookup returns CDR1 SGHRS and CDR2 YFSETQ. V was clipped by 3 bases and J by 4 bases; unmatched bases: 8. This CDR3 comprises 18 residues. The CDR3 nucleotides are TGCGCCAGCAGCTGGGGACTAGCGGGAGGGCCTGTTGCAGATACGCAGTATTTT. Translation: CASSWGLAGGPVADTQYF.

This clonotype was detected only a few times. This chain uses TRBV14 with TRBJ2-3; the D is unclear. V lost 0 bases to trimming and J lost 0 bases, with 7 bases between them. Germline loops: CDR1 SGHDN, CDR2 FVKESK. The CDR3 runs to 15 residues. The CDR3 sequence is CASSQDHLSTDTQYF. CDR3 sequence (DNA): TGTGCCAGCAGCCAAGATCATTTGAGCACAGATACGCAGTATTTT.

The sample holds a few counts of this clonotype. The gene calls are TRBV7-9 and TRBJ2-1; 8 bases are shared with TRBD2. This CDR3 region has 17 residues. Germline CDR1 and CDR2: SEHNR and FQNEAQ (reference sequence). V was clipped by 8 bases and J by 6 bases; unmatched bases: 18. As DNA, the CDR3 is TGTGCCAGCGGCAATCCGTACGGAAGCGGGAGTCCCAATGAGCAGTTCTTC. Translated, it gives CASGNPYGSGSPNEQFF. The variable domain in full, completed from reference TRBV7-9 and TRBJ2-1, reads DTGVSQNPRHKITKRGQNVTFRCDPISEHNRLYWYRQTLGQGPEFLTYFQNEAQLEKSRLLSDRFSAERPKGSFSTLEIQRTEQGDSAMYLCASGNPYGSGSPNEQFFGPGTRLTVL.

The table lists this clonotype with many counts. The chain carries TRBV28 and TRBJ2-7, with 7 bases identical to TRBD2. The germline V gene encodes CDR1 MDHEN and CDR2 SYDVKM. The ends lost 8 bases at V and 2 bases at J; junction bases unmatched: 6. The CDR3 length is 13 residues. The CDR3: CASEEAGPYEQYF. CDR3 DNA: TGTGCCAGCGAAGAAGCGGGGCCCTACGAGCAGTACTTC.

In this sample, this clonotype turned up many times. The V call is TRBV2, the J call TRBJ1-5; 10 positions match TRBD1. V gave up 5 bases and J gave up 1 base; unmatched junction bases: 2. CDR3 length equals 15 residues. Germline lookup yields CDR1 SNHLY and CDR2 FYNNEI. The CDR3 loop reads CASSPDRGSNQPQHF. In DNA form, the CDR3 reads TGTGCCAGCAGTCCGGACAGGGGGAGCAATCAGCCCCAGCATTTT.

The table lists this clonotype with many counts. V is TRBV29-1 and J is TRBJ1-4; 9 nucleotides agree with TRBD1. The CDR3 runs 14 residues. V was pared by 1 base and J by 4 bases, with 1 base of the junction left unmatched. The germline gives CDR1 SQVTM, CDR2 ANQGSEA. DNA of the CDR3: TGCAGCGTTGAAGGGACAGGGGATAATGAAAAACTGTTTTTT. The encoded protein is CSVEGTGDNEKLFF.

This rearrangement joins TRBV28 to TRBJ1-2; maybe TRBD1 (5 bases). Germline loops: CDR1 MDHEN, CDR2 SYDVKM. Trimming stripped 2 bases from V and 2 bases from J, with 12 bases between. The CDR3 length is 15 residues. This chain's CDR3 is CASSLSSGGNYGYTF. DNA of the CDR3: TGTGCCAGCAGTTTAAGTTCGGGGGGGAACTATGGCTACACCTTC.